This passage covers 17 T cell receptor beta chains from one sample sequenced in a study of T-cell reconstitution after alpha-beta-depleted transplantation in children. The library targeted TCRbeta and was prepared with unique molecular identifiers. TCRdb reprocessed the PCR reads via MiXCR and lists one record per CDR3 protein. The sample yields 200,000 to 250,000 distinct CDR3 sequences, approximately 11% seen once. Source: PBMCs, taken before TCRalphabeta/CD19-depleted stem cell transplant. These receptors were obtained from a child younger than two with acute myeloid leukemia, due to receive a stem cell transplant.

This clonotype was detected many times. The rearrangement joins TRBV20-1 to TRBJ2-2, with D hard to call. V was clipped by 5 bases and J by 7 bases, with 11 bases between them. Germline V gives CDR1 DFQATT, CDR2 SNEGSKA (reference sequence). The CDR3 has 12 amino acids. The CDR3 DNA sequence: TGCAGTGCTTTCGCCTCCGGCGGGGAGCTGTTTTTT. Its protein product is CSAFASGGELFF.

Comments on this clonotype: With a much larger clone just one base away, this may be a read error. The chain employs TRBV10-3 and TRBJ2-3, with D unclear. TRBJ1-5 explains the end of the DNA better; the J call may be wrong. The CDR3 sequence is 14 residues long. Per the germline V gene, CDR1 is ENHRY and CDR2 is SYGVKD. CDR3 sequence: CAISESHAKDTQHF. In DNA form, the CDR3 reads TGTGCCATCAGTGAGTCGCACGCCAAAGATACGCAGCATTTT.

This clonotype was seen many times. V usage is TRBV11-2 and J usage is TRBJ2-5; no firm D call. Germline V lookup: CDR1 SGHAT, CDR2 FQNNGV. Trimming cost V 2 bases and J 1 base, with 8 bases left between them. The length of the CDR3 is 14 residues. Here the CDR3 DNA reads TGTGCCAGCAGCTTACTTCCATCCCAAGAGACCCAGTACTTC. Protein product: CASSLLPSQETQYF.

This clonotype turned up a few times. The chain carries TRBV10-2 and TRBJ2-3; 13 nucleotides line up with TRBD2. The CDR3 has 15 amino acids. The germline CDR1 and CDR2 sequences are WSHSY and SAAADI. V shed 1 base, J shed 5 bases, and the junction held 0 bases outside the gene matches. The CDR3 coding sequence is TGCGCCAGCAGTGAGTGGACTAGCGGGAGAGATACGCAGTATTTT. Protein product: CASSEWTSGRDTQYF.

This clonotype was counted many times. This chain's CDR3 is CASSQATGVDEKLFF. The CDR3 nucleotides read TGCGCCAGCAGCCAGGCTACAGGGGTAGACGAAAAACTGTTTTTT. The chain is built from TRBV4-3 and TRBJ1-4; 7 positions agree with TRBD1. Germline CDR1 reads LGHNA; CDR2 reads YSLEER. V gave up 3 bases and J gave up 8 bases; unmatched junction bases: 9. The CDR3 extends over 15 amino acids.

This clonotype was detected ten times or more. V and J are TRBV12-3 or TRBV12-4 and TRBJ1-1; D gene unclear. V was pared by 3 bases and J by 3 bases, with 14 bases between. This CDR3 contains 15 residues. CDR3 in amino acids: CASSFPVPADTEAFF. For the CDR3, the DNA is TGTGCCAGCAGTTTTCCAGTCCCGGCGGACACTGAAGCTTTCTTT.

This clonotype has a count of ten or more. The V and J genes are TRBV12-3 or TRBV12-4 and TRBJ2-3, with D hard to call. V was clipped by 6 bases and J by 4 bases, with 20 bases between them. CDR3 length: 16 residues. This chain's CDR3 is CASSLRGWEGADTQYF. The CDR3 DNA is TGTGCCAGCAGCCTCAGAGGATGGGAAGGAGCAGATACGCAGTATTTT.

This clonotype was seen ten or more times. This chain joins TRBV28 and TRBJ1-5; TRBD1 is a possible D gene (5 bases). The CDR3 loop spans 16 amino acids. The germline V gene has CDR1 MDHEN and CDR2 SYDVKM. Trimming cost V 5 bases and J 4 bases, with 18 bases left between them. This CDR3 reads CASSPSGQGENQPQHF. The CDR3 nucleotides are TGTGCCAGCAGTCCTTCGGGGCAGGGTGAAAATCAGCCCCAGCATTTT.

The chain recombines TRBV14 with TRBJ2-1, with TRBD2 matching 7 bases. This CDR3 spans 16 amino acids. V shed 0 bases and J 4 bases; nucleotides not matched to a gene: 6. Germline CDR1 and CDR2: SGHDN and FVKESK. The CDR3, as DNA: TGTGCCAGCAGCCAAGATCCTGGCGGGGGATACAATGAGCAGTTCTTC. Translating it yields CASSQDPGGGYNEQFF.

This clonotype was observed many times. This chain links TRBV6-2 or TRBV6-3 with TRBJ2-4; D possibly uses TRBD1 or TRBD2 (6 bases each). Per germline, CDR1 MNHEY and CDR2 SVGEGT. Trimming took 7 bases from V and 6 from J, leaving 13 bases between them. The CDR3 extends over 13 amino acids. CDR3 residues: CASTRGGGNIQYF. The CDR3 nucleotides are TGTGCCAGCACCAGGGGAGGAGGAAACATTCAGTACTTC.

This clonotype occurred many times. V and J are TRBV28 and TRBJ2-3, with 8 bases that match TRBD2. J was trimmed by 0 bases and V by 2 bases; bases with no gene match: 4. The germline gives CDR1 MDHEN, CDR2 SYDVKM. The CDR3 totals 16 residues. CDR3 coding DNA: TGTGCCAGCAGTTTACTTGGCGGGAGGAGCACAGATACGCAGTATTTT. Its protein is CASSLLGGRSTDTQYF.

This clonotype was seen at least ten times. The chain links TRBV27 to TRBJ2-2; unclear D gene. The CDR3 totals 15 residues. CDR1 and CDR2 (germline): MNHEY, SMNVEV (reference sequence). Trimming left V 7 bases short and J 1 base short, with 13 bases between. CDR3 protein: CASKGPYLNTGELFF. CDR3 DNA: TGTGCCAGCAAGGGTCCCTACTTGAACACCGGGGAGCTGTTTTTT.

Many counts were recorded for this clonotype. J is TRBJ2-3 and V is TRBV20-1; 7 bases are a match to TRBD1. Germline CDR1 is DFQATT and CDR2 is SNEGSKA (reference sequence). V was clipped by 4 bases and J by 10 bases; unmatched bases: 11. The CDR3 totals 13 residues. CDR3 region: CSANVGGTGAQYF. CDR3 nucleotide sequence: TGCAGTGCTAATGTAGGCGGCACAGGGGCGCAGTATTTT.

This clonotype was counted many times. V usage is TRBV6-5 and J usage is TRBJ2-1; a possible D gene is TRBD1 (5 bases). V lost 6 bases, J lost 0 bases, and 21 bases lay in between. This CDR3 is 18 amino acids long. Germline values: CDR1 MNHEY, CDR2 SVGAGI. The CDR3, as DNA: TGTGCCAGCAGCAGGAAAGGGGTACTCCACAACTCCTACAATGAGCAGTTCTTC. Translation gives CASSRKGVLHNSYNEQFF.

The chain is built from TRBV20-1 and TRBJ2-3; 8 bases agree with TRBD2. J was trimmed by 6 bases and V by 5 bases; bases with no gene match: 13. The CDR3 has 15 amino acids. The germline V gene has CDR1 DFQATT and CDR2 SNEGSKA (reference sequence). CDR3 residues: CSASRGGSLGDTQYF. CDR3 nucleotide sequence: TGCAGTGCTTCCCGGGGGGGGAGCCTCGGGGATACGCAGTATTTT.

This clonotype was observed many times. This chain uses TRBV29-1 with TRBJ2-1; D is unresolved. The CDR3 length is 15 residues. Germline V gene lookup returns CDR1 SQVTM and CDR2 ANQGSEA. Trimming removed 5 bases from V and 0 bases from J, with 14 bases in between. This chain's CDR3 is CSVRTLGRSYNEQFF. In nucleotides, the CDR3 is TGCAGCGTTCGCACCCTAGGTCGCTCCTACAATGAGCAGTTCTTC.

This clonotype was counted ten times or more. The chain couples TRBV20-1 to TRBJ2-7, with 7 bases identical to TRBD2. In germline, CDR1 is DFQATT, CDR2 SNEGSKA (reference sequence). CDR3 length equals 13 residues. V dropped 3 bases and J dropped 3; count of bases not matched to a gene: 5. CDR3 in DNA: TGCAGTGCTAGTGGGCTAGCGGACTACGAGCAGTACTTC. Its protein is CSASGLADYEQYF.